Each of the 18 T cell receptor beta chains below was sequenced from the same sample in a study of T cell responses to AZD1222 COVID-19 vaccine. TCRdb's table, derived via immunoSEQ multiplex PCR, lists solely in-frame clones and lacks some. The sample lists about 120,000 clones; 89% were seen once. The sequenced sample was peripheral blood, obtained on day 0 of AZD1222 vaccination. The receptors stem from an adult in good health.

V usage is TRBV15 and J usage is TRBJ1-3; D is unresolved. CDR1 LNHNV and CDR2 YYDKDF come from the germline V gene (reference sequence). This CDR3 has 20 residues. Trimming took off 0 bases at V and 0 bases at J, with 21 bases between the two ends. The CDR3 region has the DNA TGTGCCACCAGCAGAGATCGGATGGATACGGGATTATACTCTGGAAACACCATATATTTT. It is translated as CATSRDRMDTGLYSGNTIYF.

This chain links TRBV18 with TRBJ2-5; D is possibly TRBD1 (6 bases). The germline CDR1 and CDR2 sequences are KGHSH and LQKENI. Trimming removed 4 bases at V and 1 base at J, with 16 bases between. The CDR3 runs to 16 residues. As DNA, the CDR3 is TGTGCCAGCTCACGACTCAGGGGTGGGTTCCAAGAGACCCAGTACTTC. Protein sequence: CASSRLRGGFQETQYF.

The CDR3 loop is CASSFVLGQGRDQPQHF. The CDR3, as DNA: TGTGCCAGCAGCTTTGTTTTAGGACAGGGGAGAGATCAGCCCCAGCATTTT. V is TRBV7-9 and J is TRBJ1-5, with 9 bases that match TRBD1. The CDR3 spans 17 residues. Germline assignment: CDR1 SEHNR and CDR2 FQNEAQ (reference sequence). V dropped 3 bases and J dropped 5; count of bases not matched to a gene: 11.

V is TRBV6-1 and J is TRBJ1-5, with 7 bases fitting TRBD1. The CDR3 is 14 residues long. V shed 3 bases and J 7 bases; nucleotides not matched to a gene: 6. Germline assignment: CDR1 MNHNS and CDR2 SASEGT. CDR3 residues: CASSDPTGLQPQHF. The DNA for the CDR3 is TGTGCCAGCAGTGACCCGACAGGGCTACAGCCCCAGCATTTT.

A single count supports this clone. CDR3 sequence (DNA): TGTGCCAGCAGGGGGATTTCGGCCGAGCAGTACTTC. As protein: CASRGISAEQYF. The chain uses TRBV2 and TRBJ2-7; D remains unclear. V was shortened by 6 bases and J by 6 bases, with 12 bases between the two germline ends. This CDR3 has 12 amino acids. Looked up from germline, CDR1 is SNHLY and CDR2 is FYNNEI.

This sequence joins TRBV6-4 and TRBJ1-6; TRBD1 matches at 9 bases. Trimming at V came to 4 bases and at J to 4 bases, leaving 2 bases not matched to a gene. The CDR3 sequence is 15 residues long. Germline CDR1 reads MRHNA; CDR2 reads SNTAGT. The CDR3 DNA sequence: TGTGCCAGCAGTGTTGGGACAGGGTATAATTCACCCCTCCACTTT. The encoded protein is CASSVGTGYNSPLHF.

V and J are TRBV6-6 and TRBJ1-1; D unclear. The CDR3 covers 14 residues. V was trimmed by 7 bases and J by 5 bases, leaving 17 bases between them. The V gene's germline CDR1 is MNHNY and CDR2 SVGAGI (reference sequence). CDR3 sequence reads: CASTPGSLRTEAFF. The CDR3 coding sequence is TGTGCCAGCACCCCGGGGTCCCTTAGGACTGAAGCTTTCTTT.

The chain joins TRBV5-1 to TRBJ1-6; D might be TRBD1 (5 bases). Per the germline V gene, CDR1 is SGHRS and CDR2 is YFSETQ. The CDR3 runs to 14 residues. The germline V and J ends were trimmed by 3 bases and 12 bases, with 16 bases remaining between them. CDR3 DNA: TGCGCCAGCAGCTGGGGGGACTACGGAGGACCCCTCCACTTT. This codes for CASSWGDYGGPLHF.

This clone came up a few times. The chain links TRBV30 to TRBJ2-2, with D possibly being TRBD1 (6 bases). V lost 3 bases and J lost 4, with 12 bases in between. CDR3 length equals 14 residues. Germline CDR1 is GTSNPN and CDR2 is SVGIG (reference sequence). CDR3 bases: TGTGCCTGGAGAAACAGGGCGGGCACCGGGGAGCTGTTTTTT. Amino acid sequence: CAWRNRAGTGELFF.

The V gene is TRBV12-3 or TRBV12-4, the J gene TRBJ1-5, with D uncertain. The CDR3 spans 13 residues. V gave up 3 bases and J gave up 7 bases, with 10 bases separating them. The CDR3 nucleotides read TGTGCCAGCAGTTTTGCGGGAAGGCAGCCCCAGCATTTT. Amino acid sequence: CASSFAGRQPQHF.

This clone was observed a few times. The DNA for the CDR3 is TGTGCCAGCCGAGGGCTAGGAAACACCATATATTTT. Protein sequence: CASRGLGNTIYF. This chain connects TRBV27 to TRBJ1-3, with D uncertain. Germline CDR1 and CDR2: MNHEY and SMNVEV (reference sequence). V lost 8 bases to trimming and J lost 4 bases, with 9 bases between them. CDR3 length: 12 amino acids.

The chain couples TRBV9 to TRBJ1-4, with 8 bases that match TRBD1. CDR3 size: 15 residues. Germline V gene sequence: CDR1 SGDLS, CDR2 YYNGEE. Germline trimming cut 4 bases from V and 4 bases from J; bases unmatched to any gene: 6. The CDR3 loop reads CASSSGDRSNEKLFF. Written as DNA, the CDR3 is TGTGCCAGCAGCTCGGGGGACAGGAGTAATGAAAAACTGTTTTTT.

The J gene is TRBJ1-1, the V gene TRBV19; D is unclear. The CDR3 is made up of 15 amino acids. The germline V gene has CDR1 LNHDA and CDR2 SQIVND (reference sequence). Between the trimmed V and J ends, which lost 10 bases and 5 bases, there was a span of 23 bases. The CDR3 loop is CATCTTFGGETEAFF. The CDR3 DNA is TGTGCCACCTGTACCACGTTCGGAGGAGAAACTGAAGCTTTCTTT. Drawing the rest from reference TRBV19 and TRBJ1-1, the complete variable domain is DGGITQSPKYLFRKEGQNVTLSCEQNLNHDAMYWYRQDPGQGLRLIYYSQIVNDFQKGDIAEGYSVSREKKESFPLTVTSAQKNPTAFYLCATCTTFGGETEAFFGQGTRLTVV.

V is TRBV5-1 and J is TRBJ2-2, with D maybe TRBD2 (5 bases). Trimming pared 0 bases from V and 2 bases from J, leaving 11 bases between. Germline V gene lookup returns CDR1 SGHRS and CDR2 YFSETQ. The CDR3 loop spans 16 amino acids. CDR3 loop: CASSLEVGRNTGELFF. The DNA for the CDR3 is TGCGCCAGCAGCTTGGAGGTGGGGAGAAACACCGGGGAGCTGTTTTTT. The complete variable domain, with remaining parts taken from reference TRBV5-1 and TRBJ2-2, reads KAGVTQTPRYLIKTRGQQVTLSCSPISGHRSVSWYQQTPGQGLQFLFEYFSETQRNKGNFPGRFSGRQFSNSRSEMNVSTLELGDSALYLCASSLEVGRNTGELFFGEGSRLTVL.

This chain joins TRBV6-5 and TRBJ2-1, with D perhaps matching TRBD2 (6 bases). Germline assignment: CDR1 MNHEY and CDR2 SVGAGI. The CDR3 is made up of 14 amino acids. V was shortened by 5 bases and J by 9 bases, with 17 bases between the two germline ends. The CDR3 here is CASSPWTEGGEQFF. CDR3 sequence (DNA): TGTGCCAGCAGTCCATGGACGGAGGGCGGTGAGCAGTTCTTC.

This clone was seen only a few times. The rearrangement joins TRBV7-9 to TRBJ1-4; no clear D. V was pared by 4 bases and J by 8 bases, with 8 bases between. The CDR3 contains 12 residues. CDR1 and CDR2 (germline): SEHNR, FQNEAQ (reference sequence). Written as DNA, the CDR3 is TGTGCCAGCAGCTCCCAAGGGGAAAAACTGTTTTTT. Protein: CASSSQGEKLFF.

This chain joins TRBV4-2 and TRBJ2-7; either TRBD1 or TRBD2 may fit D (6 bases each). Trimming pared 3 bases from V and 4 bases from J, leaving 19 bases between. The CDR3 loop spans 16 amino acids. The germline V gene has CDR1 LGHNA and CDR2 YNFKEQ. CDR3 sequence (DNA): TGTGCCAGCAGCCAGGCCCAGAGGGGGGACCCGTACGAGCAGTACTTC. It yields the protein CASSQAQRGDPYEQYF.

This clone occurred a few times. The chain couples TRBV6-1 to TRBJ2-1; 10 bases agree with TRBD2. The CDR3 contains 18 residues. V lost 1 base, J lost 2 bases, and 8 bases stayed unmatched. CDR1 and CDR2 from the germline V gene are MNHNS and SASEGT. CDR3 in amino acids: CASSEVGSGGPAYNEQFF. The CDR3 coding sequence is TGTGCCAGCAGTGAAGTGGGTAGCGGGGGGCCAGCCTACAATGAGCAGTTCTTC.